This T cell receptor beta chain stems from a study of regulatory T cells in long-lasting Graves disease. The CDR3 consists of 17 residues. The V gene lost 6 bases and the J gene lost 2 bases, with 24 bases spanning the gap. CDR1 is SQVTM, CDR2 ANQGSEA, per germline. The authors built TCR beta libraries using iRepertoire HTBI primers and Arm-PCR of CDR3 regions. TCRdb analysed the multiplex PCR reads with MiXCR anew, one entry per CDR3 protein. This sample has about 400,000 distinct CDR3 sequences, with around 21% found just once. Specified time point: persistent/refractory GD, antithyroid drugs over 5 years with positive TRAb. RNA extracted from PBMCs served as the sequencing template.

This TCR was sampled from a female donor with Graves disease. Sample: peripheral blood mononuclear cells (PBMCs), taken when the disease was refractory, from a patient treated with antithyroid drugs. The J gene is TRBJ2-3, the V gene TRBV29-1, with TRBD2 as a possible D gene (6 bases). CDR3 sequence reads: CSVAVAGWVADTDTQYF. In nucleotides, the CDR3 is TGCAGCGTGGCGGTGGCGGGTTGGGTAGCGGACACAGATACGCAGTATTTT.